This TCR beta chain was sequenced in a study of T cell responses to AZD1222 COVID-19 vaccine. The study, taken as a whole, reports: Donors were largely white British and mainly female; clonal diversity was possibly underestimated.

TCRdb's table, derived via immunoSEQ multiplex PCR, lists solely in-frame clones and lacks some. This sample has approximately 99,000 clones, with around 90% found just once. The CDR3 sequence is 17 residues long. The V segment lost 1 base and the J segment 2 bases; nucleotides outside the gene matches: 5. From germline, CDR1 is SGHVS and CDR2 FNYEAQ. Concerning this clone itself: Its target is not known.

Material: peripheral blood, obtained on day 0 of MenACWY control vaccination. This receptor was taken from an adult in good health. The J gene is TRBJ2-4, the V gene TRBV7-6; 10 positions match TRBD2. DNA of the CDR3: TGTGCCAGCAGCTTAGATGGAGCGGGGGGGCCCAAAAACATTCAGTACTTC. It translates to CASSLDGAGGPKNIQYF.